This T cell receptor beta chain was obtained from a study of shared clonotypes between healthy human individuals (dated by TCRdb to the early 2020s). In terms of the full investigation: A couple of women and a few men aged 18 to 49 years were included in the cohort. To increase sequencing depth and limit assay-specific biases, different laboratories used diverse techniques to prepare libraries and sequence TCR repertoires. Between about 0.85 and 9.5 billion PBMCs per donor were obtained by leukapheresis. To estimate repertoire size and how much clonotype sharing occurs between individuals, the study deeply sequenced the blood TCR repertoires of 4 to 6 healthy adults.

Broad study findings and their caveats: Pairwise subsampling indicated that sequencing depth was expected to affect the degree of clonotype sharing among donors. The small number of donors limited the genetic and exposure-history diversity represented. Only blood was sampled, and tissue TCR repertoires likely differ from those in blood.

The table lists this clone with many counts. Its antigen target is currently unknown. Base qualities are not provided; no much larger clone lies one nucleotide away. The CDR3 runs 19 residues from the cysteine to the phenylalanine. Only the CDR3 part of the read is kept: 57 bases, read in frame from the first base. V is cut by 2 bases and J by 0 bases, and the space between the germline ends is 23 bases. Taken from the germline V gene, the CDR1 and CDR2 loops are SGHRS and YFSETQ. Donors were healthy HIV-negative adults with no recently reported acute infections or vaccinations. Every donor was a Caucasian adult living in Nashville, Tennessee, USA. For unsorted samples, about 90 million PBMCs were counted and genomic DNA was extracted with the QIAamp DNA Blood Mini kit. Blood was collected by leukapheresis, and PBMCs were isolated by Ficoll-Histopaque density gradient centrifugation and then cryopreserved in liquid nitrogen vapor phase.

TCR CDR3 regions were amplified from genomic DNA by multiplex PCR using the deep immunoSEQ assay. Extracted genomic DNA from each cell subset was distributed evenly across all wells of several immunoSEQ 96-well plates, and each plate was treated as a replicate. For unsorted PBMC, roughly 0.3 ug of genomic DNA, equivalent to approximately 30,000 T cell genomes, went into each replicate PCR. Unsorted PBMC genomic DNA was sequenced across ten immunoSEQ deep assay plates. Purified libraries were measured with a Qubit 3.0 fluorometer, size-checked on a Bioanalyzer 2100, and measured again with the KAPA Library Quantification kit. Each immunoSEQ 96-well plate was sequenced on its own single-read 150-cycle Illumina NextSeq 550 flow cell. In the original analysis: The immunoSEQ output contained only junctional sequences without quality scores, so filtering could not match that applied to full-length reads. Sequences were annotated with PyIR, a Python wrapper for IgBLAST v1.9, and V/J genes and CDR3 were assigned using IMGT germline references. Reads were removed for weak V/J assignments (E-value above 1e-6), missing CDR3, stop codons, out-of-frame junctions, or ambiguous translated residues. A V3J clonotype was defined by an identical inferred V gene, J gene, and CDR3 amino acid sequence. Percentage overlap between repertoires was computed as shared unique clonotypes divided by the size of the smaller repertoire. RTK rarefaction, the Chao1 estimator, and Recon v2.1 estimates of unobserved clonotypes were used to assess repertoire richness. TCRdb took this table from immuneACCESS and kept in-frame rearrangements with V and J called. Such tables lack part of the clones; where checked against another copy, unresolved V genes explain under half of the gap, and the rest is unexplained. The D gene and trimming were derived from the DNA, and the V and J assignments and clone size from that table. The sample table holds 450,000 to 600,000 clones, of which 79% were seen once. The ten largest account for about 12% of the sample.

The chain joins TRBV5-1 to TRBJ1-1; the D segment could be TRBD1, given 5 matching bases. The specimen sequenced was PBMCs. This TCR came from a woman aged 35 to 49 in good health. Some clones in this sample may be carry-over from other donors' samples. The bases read TGCGCCAGCAGCTTCTGGCCGGGAGACTCGACAGATTTGAACACTGAAGCTTTCTTT. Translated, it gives CASSFWPGDSTDLNTEAFF.